The 21 T cell receptor beta chains below all came from one sample that was sequenced in a study of T cells in women clearing cervical HPV infection. Repertoires were generated with immunoSEQ multiplex PCR, while TCRdb's copy carries only in-frame clones and drops some. The sample includes 25,000 to 35,000 clones. The sample was blood buffy coat. The receptors stem from a woman between 18 and 70 years old with a cervical HPV16 infection that either progressed to CIN3+ or cleared (not recorded which).

As regards this clone: The DNA ends 3 residues before the CDR3 does, and the rest of the CDR3 is filled in from the germline J gene. The rearrangement uses TRBV30 and TRBJ2-3; D unclear. Germline V CDR1 and CDR2: GTSNPN, SVGIG (reference sequence). This CDR3 comprises 15 residues. CDR3 region: CAWSVGSAASQPQYF. The sequenced part of the CDR3 DNA is TGTGCCTGGAGTGTCGGATCCGCAGCGAGTCAGCCG.

Notes on this clone: The read ends 3 residues early relative to the CDR3; the germline J gene fills the gap. The V and J genes are TRBV19 and TRBJ1-1, with D possibly matching TRBD1 (5 bases). The CDR3 spans 16 residues. V was clipped by 2 bases and J by 1 base, with 14 bases between them. Germline CDR1 LNHDA, CDR2 SQIVND (reference sequence). CDR3 protein: CASSIIGVLWNTEAFF. The sequenced part of the CDR3 DNA is TGTGCCAGTAGTATAATAGGGGTTTTGTGGAACACTGAA.

As to this clone: Read data end 3 residues before the CDR3 end; the end is taken from the germline J gene. V usage is TRBV2 and J usage is TRBJ2-2, with 7 bases fitting TRBD1. This CDR3 has 15 residues. Germline CDR1 reads SNHLY; CDR2 reads FYNNEI. CDR3 loop: CASSAPGQRNSPLFF. The DNA read from the CDR3 is TGTGCCAGCAGTGCACCGGGACAGAGGAATTCACCG.

In the case of this clone: The read gets to within 3 residues of the CDR3 end, and the germline J gene fills in the rest. The rearrangement uses TRBV7-8 and TRBJ1-5; maybe TRBD1 (6 bases). The germline V and J ends were trimmed by 7 bases and 6 bases, with 16 bases remaining between them. Looked up from germline, CDR1 is SGHVS and CDR2 is FQNEAQ. The CDR3 extends over 14 amino acids. The part of the CDR3 DNA that was read is TGTGCCAGCACCATACAGGGTACGGGTCAGCCC. Its protein is CASTIQGTGQP. The full CDR3 is CASTIQGTGQPQHF.

A note on this clone: The read terminates 3 residues ahead of where the CDR3 ends, so the germline J gene completes it. V and J are TRBV9 and TRBJ2-5, with 14 bases matching TRBD2. The germline V gene has CDR1 SGDLS and CDR2 YYNGEE. The CDR3 length is 16 residues. V lost 0 bases and J lost 3; bases outside the gene matches: 1. CDR3 amino acids: CASSVGLAGGEETQYF. Partial CDR3 DNA: TGTGCCAGCAGCGTAGGACTAGCGGGAGGGGAAGAGACC.

In the case of this clone: The sequence runs out 3 residues before the end of the CDR3; the remainder is reconstructed from the germline J gene. The chain combines TRBV20-1 with TRBJ2-3; TRBD1 matches at 9 bases. Germline V gene data show CDR1 as DFQATT and CDR2 as SNEGSKA (reference sequence). This CDR3 is 14 amino acids long. The CDR3 DNA, read in part, is TGCAGTGCTAAACAGGGGGCGTGGAGTGAGACG. Residues: CSAKQGAWSET. In full, the CDR3 reads CSAKQGAWSETQYF.

Of note for this clone: The observed sequence ends 3 residues before the CDR3 terminus, with the missing tail filled in from the germline J gene. The V gene is TRBV18, the J gene TRBJ2-7; TRBD2 matches 10 bases. The CDR3 consists of 16 residues. Losses at the gene ends were 2 bases for V and 5 bases for J; bases not matched to a gene: 9. Germline assignment: CDR1 KGHSH and CDR2 LQKENI. The CDR3 bases that were read are TGTGCCAGCTCACCAACGTCTAGCGGGAGTATCGACGAG. It is translated as CASSPTSSGSIDE. The whole CDR3 protein is CASSPTSSGSIDEQYF.

A word on this clone: The sequenced fragment ends 3 residues before the CDR3 boundary, so the rest is inferred from the germline J gene. The chain recombines TRBV5-1 with TRBJ1-4; the D is unclear. This CDR3 spans 15 amino acids. CDR1 SGHRS and CDR2 YFSETQ come from the germline V gene. Deletions cut 4 bases from V and 8 bases from J, with 18 bases between. CDR3 residues: CASSPGLSLNEKLFF. The DNA read from the CDR3 is TGCGCCAGCAGCCCAGGATTGAGTCTCAACGAAAAA.

Details on this clone: Coverage ceases 3 residues before the CDR3 finishes, and the germline J gene fills in the end. The chain links TRBV20-1 to TRBJ2-7; 8 bases map to TRBD1. Germline CDR1 is DFQATT and CDR2 is SNEGSKA (reference sequence). Unmatched junction bases numbered 7, after V lost 0 bases and J lost 3 bases. The CDR3 spans 15 residues. The chain's CDR3 is CSARDLKTGGYEQYF. Partial CDR3 DNA: TGCAGTGCTAGAGACCTTAAAACAGGGGGCTACGAG.

To note about this clone: The read ends 3 residues early relative to the CDR3; the germline J gene fills the gap. J is TRBJ2-7 and V is TRBV19; 7 bases agree with TRBD1. V lost 3 bases to trimming and J lost 3 bases; unmatched junction nucleotides: 11. This CDR3 region has 16 residues. Germline CDR1 LNHDA, CDR2 SQIVND (reference sequence). The CDR3 bases that were read are TGTGCCAGTAGTATCCCCCAGGGAAGGGGGCACTACGAG. It is translated as CASSIPQGRGHYE. The CDR3 in its entirety is CASSIPQGRGHYEQYF.

Details on this clone: The observed sequence ends 3 residues before the CDR3 terminus, with the missing tail filled in from the germline J gene. The V gene is TRBV7-9, the J gene TRBJ2-3; a possible D gene is TRBD2 (6 bases). The V gene lost 4 bases and the J gene lost 4 bases, with 15 bases spanning the gap. Germline CDR1 is SEHNR and CDR2 is FQNEAQ (reference sequence). CDR3 length: 15 amino acids. The CDR3 sequence: CASSSNRLGPDTQYF. The sequenced part of the CDR3 DNA is TGTGCCAGCAGCTCAAACCGACTAGGCCCAGATACG.

In regard to this clone: Read data end 3 residues before the CDR3 end; the end is taken from the germline J gene. V usage is TRBV20-1 and J usage is TRBJ1-4; a possible D gene is TRBD1 (5 bases). Germline-derived CDR1 and CDR2 are DFQATT and SNEGSKA (reference sequence). This CDR3 spans 18 amino acids. Trimming removed 1 base from V and 7 bases from J, with 25 bases in between. The sequenced part of the CDR3 DNA is TGCAGTGCTAGAGCATCCGGGGGGGTAGGGGCAGTCAGTGAAAAA. It encodes CSARASGGVGAVSEK. The complete CDR3 reads CSARASGGVGAVSEKLFF.

Comment on this clone: The read finishes 3 residues shy of the CDR3 end, and the germline J gene is used to complete it. The chain recombines TRBV18 with TRBJ2-2; a weak D match, TRBD2 (5 bases). The CDR3 totals 16 residues. CDR1 is KGHSH, CDR2 LQKENI, per germline. This chain's CDR3 is CASSPLHTFEGEKLFF. The CDR3 bases that were read are TGTGCCAGCTCACCGCTCCACACCTTTGAGGGTGAAAAG.

In regard to this clone: Germline is not matched at one junction end, which may reflect a read error. The CDR3 extends 3 residues past the end of the read, so its final part is completed from the germline J gene. Other nucleotide sequences in the sample specify the same CDR3. The chain links TRBV11-2 to TRBJ1-3; the D gene is possibly TRBD1 (5 bases). Germline V gene lookup returns CDR1 SGHAT and CDR2 FQNNGV. This CDR3 region has 15 residues. The DNA read from the CDR3 is TGTGCCAGCAGCAGCATCAAAGGGGTGGGAAACACT. It translates to CASSSIKGVGNT. The entire CDR3 sequence reads CASSSIKGVGNTIYF.

As to this clone: The read ends 3 residues early relative to the CDR3; the germline J gene fills the gap. Other nucleotide sequences in the sample specify the same CDR3. V is TRBV30 and J is TRBJ1-3; TRBD1 is a possible D gene (6 bases). The CDR3 has 16 residues. Looked up from germline, CDR1 is GTSNPN and CDR2 is SVGIG (reference sequence). Trimming removed 0 bases from V and 0 bases from J, with 12 bases in between. The CDR3 protein is CAWSVVSRGSGNTIYF. CDR3 DNA (partial): TGTGCCTGGAGTGTAGTTTCCAGGGGCTCTGGAAACACC.

Notes on this clone: With the read ending 3 residues before the CDR3 end, the germline J gene is used to fill in that end. This chain uses TRBV18 with TRBJ1-3; 7 nucleotides line up with TRBD1. The germline V gene encodes CDR1 KGHSH and CDR2 LQKENI. This CDR3 contains 15 residues. V shed 3 bases, J shed 6 bases, and the junction held 8 bases outside the gene matches. CDR3 bases read: TGTGCCAGCTCACCGGGGAACAGGGGAAAAAACACC. Residues: CASSPGNRGKNT. The whole CDR3 region reads CASSPGNRGKNTIYF.

CDR3 bases read: TGCAGTGCTAGTAGCACAGGGTTTGCTTCTAACTATGGC. It encodes CSASSTGFASNYG. The full CDR3 reads CSASSTGFASNYGYTF. This chain joins TRBV20-1 and TRBJ1-2, with D perhaps TRBD1 (6 bases). Read data end 3 residues before the CDR3 end; the end is taken from the germline J gene. Germline CDR1 DFQATT, CDR2 SNEGSKA (reference sequence). The CDR3 contains 16 residues. Trimming stripped 3 bases from V and 0 bases from J, with 17 bases between.

In regard to this clone: The CDR3 is cut off 3 residues early in the read; its end comes from the germline J gene. The rearrangement uses TRBV5-1 and TRBJ1-2; D is unclear. V gave up 5 bases and J gave up 7 bases, with 15 bases separating them. Germline V gene lookup returns CDR1 SGHRS and CDR2 YFSETQ. CDR3 length: 13 residues. The CDR3 sequence: CASSTREGGGYTF. The CDR3 bases that were read are TGCGCCAGCAGTACGCGGGAGGGTGGTGGC.

As for this clone: The CDR3 end falls 3 residues outside the read, so it is completed with the germline J gene. The chain employs TRBV6-1 and TRBJ1-3, with D perhaps matching TRBD1 (6 bases). The CDR3 contains 15 residues. Looked up from germline, CDR1 is MNHNS and CDR2 is SASEGT. The germline V and J ends were trimmed by 4 bases and 0 bases, with 10 bases remaining between them. The chain's CDR3 is CASSVTGDSGNTIYF. The sequenced part of the CDR3 DNA is TGTGCCAGCAGTGTGACAGGTGACTCTGGAAACACC.

The CDR3 spells CASTGTSTDTQYF. CDR3 DNA, as far as it was read: TGTGCCAGCACCGGGACTAGCACAGATACG. The chain has TRBV27 and TRBJ2-3, with D possibly matching TRBD2 (6 bases). The read ends 3 residues shy of where the CDR3 ends; the end is completed using the germline J gene. The CDR3 covers 13 residues. Deletions cut 7 bases from V and 0 bases from J, with 8 bases between. Looked up from germline, CDR1 is MNHEY and CDR2 is SMNVEV (reference sequence).

Concerning this clone: The CDR3 end is not reached by the read, which stops 3 residues before it; the germline J gene fills it in. The chain joins TRBV6-4 to TRBJ1-5; 8 bases match TRBD1. The J segment lost 3 bases and the V segment lost 7 bases, leaving 8 bases of the junction unmatched. The CDR3 extends over 15 amino acids. CDR1 is MRHNA, CDR2 SNTAGT, per germline. The chain's CDR3 is CASIVDRVFNQPQHF. The CDR3 bases that were read are TGTGCCAGCATCGTGGACAGGGTATTCAATCAGCCC.